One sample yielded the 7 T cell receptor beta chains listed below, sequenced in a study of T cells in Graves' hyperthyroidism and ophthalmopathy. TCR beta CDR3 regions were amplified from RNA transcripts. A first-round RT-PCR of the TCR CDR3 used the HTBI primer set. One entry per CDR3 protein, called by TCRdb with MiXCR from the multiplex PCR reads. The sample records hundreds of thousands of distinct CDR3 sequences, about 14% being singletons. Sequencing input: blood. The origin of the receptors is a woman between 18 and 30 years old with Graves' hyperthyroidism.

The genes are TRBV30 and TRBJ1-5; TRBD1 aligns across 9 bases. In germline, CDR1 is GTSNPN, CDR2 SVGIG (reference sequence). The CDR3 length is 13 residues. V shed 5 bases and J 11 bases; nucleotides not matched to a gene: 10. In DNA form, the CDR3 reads TGTGCCTGGTCCGGGACAGGGTTAAAGGCCCAGCATTTT. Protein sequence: CAWSGTGLKAQHF.

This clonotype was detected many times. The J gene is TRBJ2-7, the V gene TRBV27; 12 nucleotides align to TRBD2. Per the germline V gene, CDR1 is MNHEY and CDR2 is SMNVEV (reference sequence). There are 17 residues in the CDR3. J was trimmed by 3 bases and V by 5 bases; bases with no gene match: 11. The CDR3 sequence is CASSPSRLAGEVYEQYF. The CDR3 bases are TGTGCCAGCAGTCCCTCCCGACTAGCGGGAGAGGTCTACGAGCAGTACTTC.

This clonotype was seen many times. The CDR3 loop is CAWSPGHHETQYF. The DNA for the CDR3 is TGTGCCTGGAGTCCAGGGCATCACGAGACCCAGTACTTC. This sequence joins TRBV30 and TRBJ2-5; TRBD1 is a possible D gene (5 bases). Trimming took off 2 bases at V and 5 bases at J, with 12 bases between the two ends. CDR1 and CDR2 from the germline V gene are GTSNPN and SVGIG (reference sequence). The CDR3 extends over 13 amino acids.

CDR3: CSASYRGNGEQFF. The CDR3 DNA is TGCAGTGCTTCCTATCGGGGGAATGGTGAGCAGTTCTTC. V gene TRBV20-1 combines with J gene TRBJ2-1, with a possible D match to TRBD2 (6 bases). The CDR3 loop spans 13 amino acids. V was clipped by 5 bases and J by 9 bases, with 17 bases between them. Germline CDR1 is DFQATT and CDR2 is SNEGSKA (reference sequence).

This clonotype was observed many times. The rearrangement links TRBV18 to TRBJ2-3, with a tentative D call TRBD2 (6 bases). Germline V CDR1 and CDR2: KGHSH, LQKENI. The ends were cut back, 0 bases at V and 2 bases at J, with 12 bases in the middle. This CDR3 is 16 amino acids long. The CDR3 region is CASSPPLARPTDTQYF. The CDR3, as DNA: TGTGCCAGCTCACCACCGCTAGCGAGACCCACAGATACGCAGTATTTT.

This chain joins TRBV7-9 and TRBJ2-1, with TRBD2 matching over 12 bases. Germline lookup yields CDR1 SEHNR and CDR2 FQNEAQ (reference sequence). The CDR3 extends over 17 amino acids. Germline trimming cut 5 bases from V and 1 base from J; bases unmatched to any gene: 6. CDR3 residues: CASSPGTSGYSYNEQFF. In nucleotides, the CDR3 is TGTGCCAGCAGCCCAGGGACTAGCGGGTATTCCTACAATGAGCAGTTCTTC.

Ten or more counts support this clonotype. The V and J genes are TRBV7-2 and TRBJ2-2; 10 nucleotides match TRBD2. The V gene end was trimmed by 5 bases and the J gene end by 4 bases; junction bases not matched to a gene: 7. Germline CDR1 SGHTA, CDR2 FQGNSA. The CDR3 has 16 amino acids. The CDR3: CASSPTSGLSTGELFF. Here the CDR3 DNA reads TGTGCCAGCAGCCCGACTAGCGGGCTCTCCACCGGGGAGCTGTTTTTT.